Presented here are 25 T cell receptor beta chains from one specimen sequenced in a study of T cell responses to AZD1222 COVID-19 vaccine. TCRdb's copy holds only in-frame clones and misses some; the assay was immunoSEQ multiplex PCR. The sample has more than 65,000 clones, 78% seen once. The specimen comprised peripheral blood, sampled on day 0 of AZD1222 vaccination. The receptor source for this set is an adult in good health.

The chain recombines TRBV7-6 with TRBJ2-7, with 9 bases lining up with TRBD2. Germline-derived CDR1 and CDR2 are SGHVS and FNYEAQ. The CDR3 extends over 17 amino acids. With 1 base clipped from V and 4 bases from J, the junction kept 11 bases outside the gene matches. The CDR3 here is CASSLGEVAGAVYEQYF. Written as DNA, the CDR3 is TGTGCCAGCAGCTTAGGGGAGGTAGCGGGAGCTGTGTACGAGCAGTACTTC.

This chain connects TRBV5-6 to TRBJ2-5; the D is unclear. This CDR3 is 11 amino acids long. With 0 bases removed from V and 6 bases from J, the gap between germline ends came to 3 bases. The germline V gene encodes CDR1 SGHDT and CDR2 YYEEEE. CDR3 in DNA: TGTGCCAGCAGCTTGGTTCAGACCCAGTACTTC. Amino acid sequence: CASSLVQTQYF.

The chain has TRBV30 and TRBJ1-4; 8 nucleotides line up with TRBD1. Trimming removed 3 bases from V and 6 bases from J; junction bases left unmatched: 6. CDR1 and CDR2 from the germline V gene are GTSNPN and SVGIG (reference sequence). The CDR3 length is 14 residues. Here the CDR3 DNA reads TGTGCCTGGAGCCGAACAGGGGGGGATGAAAAACTGTTTTTT. It specifies CAWSRTGGDEKLFF.

In DNA form, the CDR3 reads TGTGCCAGCAGACCCTCCGGGGGTGACACTGAAGCTTTCTTT. It translates to CASRPSGGDTEAFF. The J gene is TRBJ1-1, the V gene TRBV6-5; weak D call: TRBD1 (5 bases). The V and J ends lost 6 bases and 3 bases respectively, with 14 bases between them. The CDR3 has 14 amino acids. Germline CDR1 and CDR2: MNHEY and SVGAGI.

This clone has ten or more counts. V usage is TRBV5-3 and J usage is TRBJ1-5; D ambiguous. TRBV5-3 has ORF status, its function being uncertain. The CDR3 totals 12 residues. With 0 bases removed from V and 2 bases from J, the gap between germline ends came to 0 bases. DNA of the CDR3: TGTGCCAGAAGCTTGGGCAATCAGCCCCAGCATTTT. This sequence encodes CARSLGNQPQHF.

The chain recombines TRBV19 with TRBJ1-6; 11 nucleotides align to TRBD1. J gave up 7 bases and V 5 bases, and 1 base lay outside the gene matches. The CDR3 is made up of 14 amino acids. From germline, CDR1 is LNHDA and CDR2 SQIVND (reference sequence). The DNA of the CDR3 is TGTGCCAGTAGTGGGACAGGGGGGAATTCACCCCTCCACTTT. This sequence encodes CASSGTGGNSPLHF.

The gene calls are TRBV5-1 and TRBJ2-1; possibly TRBD1 for D (5 bases). CDR1 and CDR2 from the germline V gene are SGHRS and YFSETQ. This CDR3 comprises 15 residues. V lost 0 bases and J 2 bases, leaving 9 bases between the germline ends. CDR3 in DNA: TGCGCCAGCAGCTTGGCCGACAGTACCTACAATGAGCAGTTCTTC. This codes for CASSLADSTYNEQFF.

The DNA for the CDR3 is TGCAGTGCTAGTAGCCTGGGGACCGCTGCTAACTATGGCTACACCTTC. Encoded protein: CSASSLGTAANYGYTF. The V and J genes are TRBV20-1 and TRBJ1-2; D might be TRBD1 (5 bases). CDR1 DFQATT and CDR2 SNEGSKA come from the germline V gene (reference sequence). The CDR3 sequence is 16 residues long. V was shortened by 3 bases and J by 0 bases, with 17 bases between the two germline ends.

The V and J genes are TRBV15 and TRBJ1-6; D not resolved. V was clipped by 5 bases and J by 0 bases, with 5 bases between them. The CDR3 runs to 14 residues. Germline loops: CDR1 LNHNV, CDR2 YYDKDF (reference sequence). CDR3 residues: CATSGSSYNSPLHF. The CDR3 DNA is TGTGCCACCAGCGGGAGCTCCTATAATTCACCCCTCCACTTT.

The chain is built from TRBV23-1 and TRBJ2-3, with D perhaps matching TRBD2 (5 bases). TRBV23-1 belongs to the ORF category, with a function that is uncertain. Trimming cost V 8 bases and J 4 bases, with 19 bases left between them. The CDR3 has 15 residues. The CDR3 loop is CASGRMTDGADTQYF. In DNA form, the CDR3 reads TGCGCCAGCGGAAGAATGACGGACGGGGCAGATACGCAGTATTTT.

The chain employs TRBV7-2 and TRBJ2-7, with 10 nucleotides matching TRBD2. The junction had 7 bases not matched to a gene; V was cut back by 5 bases and J by 6 bases. The CDR3 is 14 amino acids. CDR1 SGHTA and CDR2 FQGNSA come from the germline V gene. CDR3 nucleotides: TGTGCCAGCAGCCGTCCGGGACTAGCGTTCGAGCAGTACTTC. Amino acids: CASSRPGLAFEQYF.

The chain employs TRBV4-2 and TRBJ2-3; no clear D. The V and J ends lost 4 bases and 1 base respectively, with 12 bases between them. This CDR3 spans 15 amino acids. Germline CDR1 and CDR2: LGHNA and YNFKEQ. CDR3 in DNA: TGTGCCAGCAGCCCCCTGGGCGGTCGCACAGATACGCAGTATTTT. Its protein is CASSPLGGRTDTQYF.

The chain uses TRBV6-5 and TRBJ1-1; a possible D gene is TRBD1 (5 bases). Germline CDR1 is MNHEY and CDR2 is SVGAGI. There are 13 residues in the CDR3. The ends were cut back, 7 bases at V and 5 bases at J, with 14 bases in the middle. The CDR3: CASMGTPWTEAFF. Written as DNA, the CDR3 is TGTGCCAGCATGGGGACTCCGTGGACTGAAGCTTTCTTT.

This clone appeared a few times. V and J are TRBV30 and TRBJ1-5; D is undetermined. V was trimmed by 2 bases and J by 4 bases, leaving 9 bases between them. Germline CDR1 and CDR2: GTSNPN and SVGIG (reference sequence). The CDR3 runs to 13 residues. CDR3 DNA: TGTGCCTGGAGTCTGAGTTTTAATCAGCCCCAGCATTTT. It translates to CAWSLSFNQPQHF.

The chain employs TRBV27 and TRBJ2-3, with 8 bases fitting TRBD1. V was clipped by 5 bases and J by 0 bases; unmatched bases: 10. The CDR3 sequence is 17 residues long. Germline values: CDR1 MNHEY, CDR2 SMNVEV (reference sequence). The CDR3 spells CASSPRPGQVSTDTQYF. The CDR3 bases are TGTGCCAGCAGTCCTCGCCCGGGACAGGTTAGCACAGATACGCAGTATTTT.

The V call is TRBV9, the J call TRBJ1-1; D unresolved. The CDR3 spans 12 residues. V lost 5 bases and J 6 bases, leaving 11 bases between the germline ends. Germline CDR1 and CDR2: SGDLS and YYNGEE. For the CDR3, the DNA is TGTGCCAGCAGTGGGCGGGAGTCTGAAGCTTTCTTT. Translating gives CASSGRESEAFF.

This chain uses TRBV5-3 with TRBJ2-1, with D unclear. TRBV5-3 is marked as an open reading frame, function uncertain. Trimming stripped 1 base from V and 2 bases from J, with 4 bases between. The CDR3 consists of 13 residues. In DNA form, the CDR3 reads TGTGCCAGAAGCTTGTGTACCTACAATGAGCAGTTCTTC. As protein: CARSLCTYNEQFF.

This rearrangement joins TRBV6-4 to TRBJ1-1, with D unclear. CDR3 size: 15 residues. Germline lookup yields CDR1 MRHNA and CDR2 SNTAGT. Trimming shortened V by 5 bases and J by 0 bases, and 13 bases separated the two germline ends. In nucleotides, the CDR3 is TGTGCCAGCAGTCGTTCCTACGGCATGAACACTGAAGCTTTCTTT. Its translation: CASSRSYGMNTEAFF.

The CDR3 spells CASSLTGPAGYTF. The DNA for the CDR3 is TGTGCCAGCAGTCTAACAGGGCCTGCTGGCTACACCTTC. J is TRBJ1-2 and V is TRBV6-5; possibly TRBD1 for D (6 bases). Trimming stripped 5 bases from V and 7 bases from J, with 14 bases between. This CDR3 spans 13 amino acids. In germline, CDR1 is MNHEY, CDR2 SVGAGI.

This clone came up once. The chain couples TRBV3-1 (or the pseudogene TRBV3-2) to TRBJ1-3; D is possibly TRBD1 (6 bases). Trimming stripped 4 bases from V and 4 bases from J, with 17 bases between. The germline V gene encodes CDR1 LGHDT and CDR2 YNNKEL (reference sequence). This CDR3 region has 16 residues. The CDR3 loop is CASSLHAAGEGNTIYF. The CDR3 DNA is TGTGCCAGCAGCCTCCACGCGGCAGGGGAAGGAAACACCATATATTTT.

CDR3 DNA: TGTGCCAGCAGCGTAGGGGCAAATGAGGAAGATACGCAGTATTTT. This codes for CASSVGANEEDTQYF. This sequence joins TRBV9 and TRBJ2-3; D is ambiguous. This CDR3 comprises 15 residues. Germline V lookup: CDR1 SGDLS, CDR2 YYNGEE. Trimming removed 0 bases from V and 5 bases from J, with 13 bases in between.

The sample holds a few counts of this clone. As DNA, the CDR3 is TGTGCCAGTAGTATGTTGGGTGTGACCCAGTACTTC. It codes for CASSMLGVTQYF. This sequence joins TRBV19 and TRBJ2-5; no definite D call. Germline values: CDR1 LNHDA, CDR2 SQIVND (reference sequence). V was trimmed by 3 bases and J by 7 bases, leaving 9 bases between them. CDR3 length: 12 residues.

The chain has TRBV18 and TRBJ2-7, with 9 nucleotides matching TRBD1. Germline assignment: CDR1 KGHSH and CDR2 LQKENI. This CDR3 region has 17 residues. The trim removed 4 bases at V and 2 bases at J, leaving 12 bases unmatched. CDR3 amino acids: CASSRIQSRDRAYEQYF. The CDR3 nucleotides read TGTGCCAGCTCACGCATCCAATCCCGGGACAGGGCCTACGAGCAGTACTTC.

This clone occurred a few times. The rearrangement links TRBV30 to TRBJ2-5; 7 bases are shared with TRBD2. Looked up from germline, CDR1 is GTSNPN and CDR2 is SVGIG (reference sequence). The CDR3 is 15 residues long. V lost 3 bases, J lost 2 bases, and 9 bases stayed unmatched. CDR3 amino acids: CAWRGLGREQETQYF. The DNA for the CDR3 is TGTGCCTGGAGGGGGTTGGGGCGGGAGCAAGAGACCCAGTACTTC.

This clone was detected only a few times. This chain joins TRBV18 and TRBJ2-1; TRBD1 agrees at 11 bases. After removal of 3 bases from V and 6 bases from J, the junction contained 4 bases not matched to a gene. This CDR3 region has 15 residues. Looked up from germline, CDR1 is KGHSH and CDR2 is LQKENI. This CDR3 is CASSPGGQGGNEQFF. DNA for the CDR3: TGTGCCAGCTCACCTGGGGGACAGGGGGGCAATGAGCAGTTCTTC.